Below, 12 T cell receptor beta chains from the same sample are listed, as sequenced in a study of technical replicates of blood from several donors. The protocol was immunoSEQ multiplex PCR, while the TCRdb copy is restricted to in-frame clones and leaves out a portion. In the table there are approximately 59,000 clones, nearly 95% of which are singletons. Sequencing was performed on PBMCs. The receptor source for this set is a human donor in good health. Some clones in this sample may be carry-over from other donors' samples.

The chain has TRBV15 and TRBJ2-7, with 7 bases identical to TRBD1. Germline trimming cut 3 bases from V and 3 bases from J; bases unmatched to any gene: 14. CDR3 size: 17 residues. Germline lookup yields CDR1 LNHNV and CDR2 YYDKDF (reference sequence). The CDR3 loop is CATSSLETGADYYEQYF. The CDR3 DNA reads TGTGCCACCAGCAGCCTAGAAACAGGGGCGGATTACTACGAGCAGTACTTC.

This clone was seen only once. The V and J genes are TRBV5-6 and TRBJ1-2; 9 bases are shared with TRBD1. Germline V gene data show CDR1 as SGHDT and CDR2 as YYEEEE. There are 16 residues in the CDR3. V trimming: 3 bases; J trimming: 6 bases; junction bases outside the gene matches: 12. The CDR3 DNA follows: TGTGCCAGCAGCTCCCTAGAGGACAGGGGTTTAGATGGCTACACCTTC. Residues: CASSSLEDRGLDGYTF.

This chain links TRBV5-1 with TRBJ2-5; 12 bases map to TRBD1. V dropped 4 bases and J dropped 6; count of bases not matched to a gene: 7. The CDR3 totals 15 residues. From germline, CDR1 is SGHRS and CDR2 YFSETQ. DNA of the CDR3: TGCGCCAGCAGCGAGAGGGGACAGGGGGCAAAGACCCAGTACTTC. It specifies CASSERGQGAKTQYF. Filled out from reference TRBV5-1 and TRBJ2-5, the complete variable domain reads KAGVTQTPRYLIKTRGQQVTLSCSPISGHRSVSWYQQTPGQGLQFLFEYFSETQRNKGNFPGRFSGRQFSNSRSEMNVSTLELGDSALYLCASSERGQGAKTQYFGPGTRLLVL.

The J gene is TRBJ1-2, the V gene TRBV10-3, with 9 bases aligning to TRBD1. This CDR3 region has 13 residues. Germline lookup yields CDR1 ENHRY and CDR2 SYGVKD. After removal of 4 bases from V and 8 bases from J, the junction contained 5 bases not matched to a gene. The CDR3 DNA follows: TGTGCCATCAGTGCGGGGACAGGGTACGGCTACACCTTC. It is translated as CAISAGTGYGYTF.

V is TRBV4-3 and J is TRBJ2-6; 10 nucleotides match TRBD2. The junction had 16 bases not matched to a gene; V was cut back by 6 bases and J by 2 bases. CDR1 LGHNA and CDR2 YSLEER come from the germline V gene. This CDR3 comprises 20 residues. CDR3 loop: CASSQRGGNNGGAGANVLTF. The CDR3, as DNA: TGCGCCAGCAGTCAGCGGGGGGGCAACAATGGGGGAGCTGGGGCCAACGTCCTGACTTTC.

The V call is TRBV4-1, the J call TRBJ1-1, with D unclear. CDR3 length: 14 amino acids. V lost 8 bases to trimming and J lost 1 base, with 14 bases between them. CDR1 and CDR2 from the germline V gene are MGHRA and YSYEKL. The CDR3 sequence: CASRGPLRNTEAFF. CDR3 sequence (DNA): TGCGCCAGCCGCGGGCCTCTACGGAACACTGAAGCTTTCTTT.

This clone was found once. The chain uses TRBV7-2 and TRBJ2-4, with 8 bases identical to TRBD1. The V and J ends lost 6 bases and 7 bases, in that order; junction bases with no gene match: 8. The germline CDR1 and CDR2 sequences are SGHTA and FQGNSA. The CDR3 extends over 14 amino acids. The CDR3 DNA reads as TGTGCCAGCAGTTTAACAGGGGGTTTGAACATTCAGTACTTC. This codes for CASSLTGGLNIQYF.

The rearrangement uses TRBV6-1 and TRBJ1-1; weak D call: TRBD1 (5 bases). Per the germline V gene, CDR1 is MNHNS and CDR2 is SASEGT. CDR3 size: 15 residues. Deletions cut 6 bases from V and 0 bases from J, with 14 bases between. The CDR3 DNA follows: TGTGCCAGCAGCAATCAGCAGGGATTGAACACTGAAGCTTTCTTT. This translates into CASSNQQGLNTEAFF.

The chain is built from TRBV30 and TRBJ2-2; 7 bases match TRBD2. The length of the CDR3 is 15 residues. Germline trimming cut 0 bases from V and 4 bases from J; bases unmatched to any gene: 5. The germline gives CDR1 GTSNPN, CDR2 SVGIG (reference sequence). CDR3 coding DNA: TGTGCCTGGAGTGTAAGGGGAGGGACCACCGGGGAGCTGTTTTTT. Translation: CAWSVRGGTTGELFF.

V and J are TRBV7-8 and TRBJ1-1; D is perhaps TRBD1 (5 bases). This CDR3 has 16 amino acids. Germline V gene lookup returns CDR1 SGHVS and CDR2 FQNEAQ. V was cut by 4 bases and J by 0 bases, with 15 bases left in between. The chain's CDR3 is CASSYSMTVMNTEAFF. The DNA for the CDR3 is TGTGCCAGCAGCTATAGCATGACAGTGATGAACACTGAAGCTTTCTTT. Based on the CDR3 plus reference TRBV7-8 and TRBJ1-1, the full variable domain is GAGVSQSPRYKVAKRGQDVALRCDPISGHVSLFWYQQALGQGPEFLTYFQNEAQLDKSGLPSDRFFAERPEGSVSTLKIQRTQQEDSAVYLCASSYSMTVMNTEAFFGQGTRLTVV.

The chain has TRBV2 and TRBJ2-2, with 8 bases aligning to TRBD1. This CDR3 is built from 15 residues. CDR1 and CDR2 from the germline V gene are SNHLY and FYNNEI. J was trimmed by 2 bases and V by 6 bases; bases with no gene match: 5. The CDR3 coding sequence is TGTGCCAGCAGGTCGGACAGGGCAAACACCGGGGAGCTGTTTTTT. This encodes CASRSDRANTGELFF.

The chain employs TRBV18 and TRBJ1-2; possibly TRBD1 for D (5 bases). V was pared by 4 bases and J by 8 bases, with 17 bases between. The germline CDR1 and CDR2 sequences are KGHSH and LQKENI. The CDR3 has 14 amino acids. The CDR3 coding sequence is TGTGCCAGCTCACTTTTAGCGGTTTGGGGCGGCTACACCTTC. Residues: CASSLLAVWGGYTF.